Listed here is a single TCR beta chain. What it binds is unknown. The germline gives CDR1 MNHEY, CDR2 SMNVEV (reference sequence). This CDR3 spans 14 amino acids. Trimming left V 6 bases short and J 4 bases short, with 16 bases between. The authors ran a second PCR of about 7 to 11 cycles using a sample-barcoded 5' primer and a J-beta primer mix. Any given sample supplied a minimum of 2.5 million CDR3-containing paired-end reads. TCRdb called the 5' RACE reads again in MiXCR, with one record for every CDR3 protein. The sample yields 600,000 to 1,000,000 distinct CDR3 sequences, 58% seen once. The sample belongs to a study of blood T cells in healthy people across ages. Study results and limitations: Unsorted PBMCs ruled out conclusive naive versus antigen-experienced comparison. Researchers deemed the diversity estimates from one million T cells underestimates.

Sequencing was done on a sample of blood. The sequence was obtained from a man aged 25 to 40 in good health. This chain uses TRBV27 with TRBJ2-7; D may be TRBD2 (6 bases). The CDR3 protein is CASSLGDWRYEQYF. The CDR3 region has the DNA TGTGCCAGCAGCCTCGGGGACTGGAGGTACGAGCAGTACTTC.